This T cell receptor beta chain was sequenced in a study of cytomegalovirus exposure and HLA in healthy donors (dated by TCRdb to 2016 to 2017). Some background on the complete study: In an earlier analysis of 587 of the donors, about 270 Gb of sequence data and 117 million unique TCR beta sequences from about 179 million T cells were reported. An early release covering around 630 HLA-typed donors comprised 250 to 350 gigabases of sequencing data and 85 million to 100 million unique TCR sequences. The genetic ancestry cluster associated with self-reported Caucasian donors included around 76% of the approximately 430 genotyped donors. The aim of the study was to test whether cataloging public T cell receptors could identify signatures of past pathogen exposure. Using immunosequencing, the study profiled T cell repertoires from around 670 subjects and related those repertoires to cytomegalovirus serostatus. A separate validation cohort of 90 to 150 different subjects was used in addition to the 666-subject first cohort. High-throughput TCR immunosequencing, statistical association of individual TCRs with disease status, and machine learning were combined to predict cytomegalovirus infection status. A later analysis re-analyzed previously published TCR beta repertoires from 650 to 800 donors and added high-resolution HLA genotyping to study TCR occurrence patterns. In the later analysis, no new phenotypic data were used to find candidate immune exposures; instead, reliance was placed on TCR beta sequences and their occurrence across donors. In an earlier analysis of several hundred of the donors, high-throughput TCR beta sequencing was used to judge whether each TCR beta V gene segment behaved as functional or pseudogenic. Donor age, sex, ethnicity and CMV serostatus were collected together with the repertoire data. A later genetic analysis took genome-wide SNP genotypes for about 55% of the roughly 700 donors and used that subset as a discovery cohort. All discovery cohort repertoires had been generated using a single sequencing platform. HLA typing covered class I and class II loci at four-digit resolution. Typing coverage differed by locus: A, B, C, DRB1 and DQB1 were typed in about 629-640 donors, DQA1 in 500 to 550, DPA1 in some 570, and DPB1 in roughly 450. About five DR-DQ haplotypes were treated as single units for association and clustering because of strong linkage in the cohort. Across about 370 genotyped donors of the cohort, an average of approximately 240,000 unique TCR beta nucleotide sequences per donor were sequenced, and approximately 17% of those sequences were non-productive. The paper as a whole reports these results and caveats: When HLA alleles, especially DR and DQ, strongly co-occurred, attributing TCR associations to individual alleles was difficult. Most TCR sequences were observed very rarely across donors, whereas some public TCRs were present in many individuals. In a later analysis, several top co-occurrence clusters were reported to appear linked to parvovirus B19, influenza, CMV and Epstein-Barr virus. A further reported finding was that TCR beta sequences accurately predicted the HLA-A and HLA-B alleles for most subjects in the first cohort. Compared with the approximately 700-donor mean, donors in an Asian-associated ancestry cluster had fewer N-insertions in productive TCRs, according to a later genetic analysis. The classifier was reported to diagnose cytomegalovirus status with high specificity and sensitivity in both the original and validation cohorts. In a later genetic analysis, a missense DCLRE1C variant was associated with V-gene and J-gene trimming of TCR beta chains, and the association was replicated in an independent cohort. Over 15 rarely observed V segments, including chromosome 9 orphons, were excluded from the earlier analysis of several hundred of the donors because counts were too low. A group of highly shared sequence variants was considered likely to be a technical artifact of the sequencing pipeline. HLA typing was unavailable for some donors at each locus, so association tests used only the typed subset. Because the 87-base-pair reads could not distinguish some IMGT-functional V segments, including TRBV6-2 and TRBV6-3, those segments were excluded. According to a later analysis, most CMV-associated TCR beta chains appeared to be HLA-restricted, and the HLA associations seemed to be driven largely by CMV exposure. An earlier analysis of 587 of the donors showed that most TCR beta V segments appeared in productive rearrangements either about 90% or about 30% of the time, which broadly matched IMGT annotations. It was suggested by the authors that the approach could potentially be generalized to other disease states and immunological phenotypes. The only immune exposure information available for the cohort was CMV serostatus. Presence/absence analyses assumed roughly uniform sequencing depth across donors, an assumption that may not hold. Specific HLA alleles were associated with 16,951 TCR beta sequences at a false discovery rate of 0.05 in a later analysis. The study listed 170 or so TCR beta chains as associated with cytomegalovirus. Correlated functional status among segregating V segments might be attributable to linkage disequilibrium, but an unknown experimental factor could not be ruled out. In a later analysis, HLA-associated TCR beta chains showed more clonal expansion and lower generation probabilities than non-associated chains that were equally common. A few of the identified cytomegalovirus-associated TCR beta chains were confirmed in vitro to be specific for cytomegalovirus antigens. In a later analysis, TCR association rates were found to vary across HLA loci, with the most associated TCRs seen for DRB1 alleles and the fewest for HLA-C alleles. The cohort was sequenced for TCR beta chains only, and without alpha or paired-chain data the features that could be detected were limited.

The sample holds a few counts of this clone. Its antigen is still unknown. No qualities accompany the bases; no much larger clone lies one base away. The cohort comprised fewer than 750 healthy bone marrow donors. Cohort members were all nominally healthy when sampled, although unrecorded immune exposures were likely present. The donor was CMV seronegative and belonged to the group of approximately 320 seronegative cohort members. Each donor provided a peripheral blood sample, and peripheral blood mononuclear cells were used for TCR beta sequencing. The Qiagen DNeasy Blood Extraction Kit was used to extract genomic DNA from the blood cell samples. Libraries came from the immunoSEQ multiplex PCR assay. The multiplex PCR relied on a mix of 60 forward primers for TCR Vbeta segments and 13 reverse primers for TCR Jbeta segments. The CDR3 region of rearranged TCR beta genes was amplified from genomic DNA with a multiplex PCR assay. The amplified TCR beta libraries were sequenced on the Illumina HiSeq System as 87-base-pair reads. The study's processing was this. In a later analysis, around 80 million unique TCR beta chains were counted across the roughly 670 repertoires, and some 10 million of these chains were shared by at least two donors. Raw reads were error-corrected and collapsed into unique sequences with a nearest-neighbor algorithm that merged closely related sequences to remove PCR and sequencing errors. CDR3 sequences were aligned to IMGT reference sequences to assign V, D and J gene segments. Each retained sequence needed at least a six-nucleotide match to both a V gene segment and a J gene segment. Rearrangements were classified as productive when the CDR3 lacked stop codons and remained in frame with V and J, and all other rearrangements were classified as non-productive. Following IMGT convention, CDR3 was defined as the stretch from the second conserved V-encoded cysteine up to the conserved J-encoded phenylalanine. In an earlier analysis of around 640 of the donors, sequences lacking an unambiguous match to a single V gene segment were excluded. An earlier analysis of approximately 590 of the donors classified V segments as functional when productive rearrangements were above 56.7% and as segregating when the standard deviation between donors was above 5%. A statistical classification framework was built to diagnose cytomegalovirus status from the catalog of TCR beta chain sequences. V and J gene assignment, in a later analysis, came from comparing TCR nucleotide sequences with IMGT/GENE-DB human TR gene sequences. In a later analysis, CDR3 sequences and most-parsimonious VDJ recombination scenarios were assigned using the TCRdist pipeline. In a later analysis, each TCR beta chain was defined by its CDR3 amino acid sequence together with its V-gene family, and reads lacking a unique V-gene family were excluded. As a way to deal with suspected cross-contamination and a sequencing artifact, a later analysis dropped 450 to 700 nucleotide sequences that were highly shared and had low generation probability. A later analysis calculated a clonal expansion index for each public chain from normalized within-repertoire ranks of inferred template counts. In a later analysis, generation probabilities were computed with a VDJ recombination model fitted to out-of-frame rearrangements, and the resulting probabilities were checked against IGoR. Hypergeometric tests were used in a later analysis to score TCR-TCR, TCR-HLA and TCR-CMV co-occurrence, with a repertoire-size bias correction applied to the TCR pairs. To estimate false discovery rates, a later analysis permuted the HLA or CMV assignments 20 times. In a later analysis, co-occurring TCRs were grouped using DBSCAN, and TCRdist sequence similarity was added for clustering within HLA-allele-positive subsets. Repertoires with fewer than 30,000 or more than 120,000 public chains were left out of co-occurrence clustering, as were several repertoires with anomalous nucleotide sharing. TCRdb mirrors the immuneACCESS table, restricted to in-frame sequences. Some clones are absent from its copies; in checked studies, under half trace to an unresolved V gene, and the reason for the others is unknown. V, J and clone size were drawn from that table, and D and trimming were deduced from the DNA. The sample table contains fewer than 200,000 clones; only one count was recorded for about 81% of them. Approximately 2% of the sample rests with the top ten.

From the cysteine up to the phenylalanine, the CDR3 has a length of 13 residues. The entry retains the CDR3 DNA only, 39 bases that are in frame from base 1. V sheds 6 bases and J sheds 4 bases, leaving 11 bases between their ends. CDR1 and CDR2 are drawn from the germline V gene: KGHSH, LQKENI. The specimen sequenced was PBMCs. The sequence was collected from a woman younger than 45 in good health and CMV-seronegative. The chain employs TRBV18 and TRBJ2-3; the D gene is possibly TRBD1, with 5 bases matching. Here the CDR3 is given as CASSGQGSDTQYF. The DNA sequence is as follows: TGTGCCAGCTCGGGTCAGGGATCAGATACGCAGTATTTT.